This passage covers 9 T cell receptor beta chains from one sample sequenced in a study of blood T cell repertoires in COVID-19. TCRdb's copy holds only in-frame clones and misses some; the assay was immunoSEQ multiplex PCR. Altogether around 120,000 clones are present, approximately 80% being singletons, with the ten largest covering about 4%. The specimen sequenced was peripheral blood. The receptor source for this set is an elderly woman with acute or convalescent COVID-19.

V usage is TRBV5-6 and J usage is TRBJ1-5; maybe TRBD1 (5 bases). Trimming took off 5 bases at V and 7 bases at J, with 13 bases between the two ends. The length of the CDR3 is 13 residues. Germline CDR1 and CDR2: SGHDT and YYEEEE. The CDR3 loop reads CASSHRLGQPQHF. The CDR3 DNA reads TGTGCCAGCAGTCACAGGTTGGGGCAGCCCCAGCATTTT.

The chain uses TRBV4-3 and TRBJ1-1; perhaps TRBD1 as D (6 bases). Trimming removed 1 base at V and 6 bases at J, with 15 bases between. The CDR3 covers 15 residues. Per germline, CDR1 LGHNA and CDR2 YSLEER. CDR3 DNA: TGCGCCAGCAGCCAAGTTGCAGGGGTGAGCGCTGAAGCTTTCTTT. Its protein is CASSQVAGVSAEAFF.

This rearrangement joins TRBV9 to TRBJ2-3; 8 bases align to TRBD2. CDR1 SGDLS and CDR2 YYNGEE come from the germline V gene. The CDR3 covers 15 residues. Trimming cost V 6 bases and J 6 bases; bases outside gene matches: 12. In DNA, the CDR3 is TGTGCCAGCACTAAGAGTAGCGGGACTTCGGATACGCAGTATTTT. It codes for CASTKSSGTSDTQYF.

The chain combines TRBV27 with TRBJ1-2; 9 positions agree with TRBD1. Losses at the gene ends were 1 base for V and 4 bases for J; bases not matched to a gene: 4. The CDR3 spans 15 residues. In germline, CDR1 is MNHEY, CDR2 SMNVEV (reference sequence). The CDR3 loop is CASSLLGTGSYGYTF. In DNA, the CDR3 is TGTGCCAGCAGTTTATTAGGGACAGGGTCCTATGGCTACACCTTC.

V usage is TRBV9 and J usage is TRBJ2-1; D not resolved. The V end was cut by 4 bases, the J end by 0 bases, with 8 bases between. Germline CDR1 and CDR2: SGDLS and YYNGEE. This CDR3 contains 14 residues. In DNA, the CDR3 is TGTGCCAGCAGCCCCCACAGCTCCTACAATGAGCAGTTCTTC. The encoded protein is CASSPHSSYNEQFF.

The chain links TRBV5-1 to TRBJ1-4; D not resolved. CDR3 size: 13 residues. V lost 0 bases, J lost 7 bases, and 7 bases lay in between. The germline V gene has CDR1 SGHRS and CDR2 YFSETQ. CDR3 region: CASSLDASEKLFF. The CDR3 DNA follows: TGCGCCAGCAGCTTGGATGCGAGTGAAAAACTGTTTTTT.

The chain combines TRBV18 with TRBJ1-1; TRBD1 aligns across 8 bases. V lost 4 bases, J lost 3 bases, and 4 bases stayed unmatched. Looked up from germline, CDR1 is KGHSH and CDR2 is LQKENI. This CDR3 is 14 amino acids long. The CDR3 nucleotides are TGTGCCAGCTCACTAGACAGGGGATACACTGAAGCTTTCTTT. Its translation: CASSLDRGYTEAFF.

This chain connects TRBV5-1 to TRBJ1-1, with 7 bases identical to TRBD1. With 2 bases clipped from V and 2 bases from J, the junction kept 6 bases outside the gene matches. The CDR3 contains 15 residues. Per germline, CDR1 SGHRS and CDR2 YFSETQ. The CDR3, as DNA: TGCGCCAGCAGCTTCATAGGGGGCTTTAACACTGAAGCTTTCTTT. Translation: CASSFIGGFNTEAFF. Combining the CDR3 with reference TRBV5-1 and TRBJ1-1 gives the whole variable domain KAGVTQTPRYLIKTRGQQVTLSCSPISGHRSVSWYQQTPGQGLQFLFEYFSETQRNKGNFPGRFSGRQFSNSRSEMNVSTLELGDSALYLCASSFIGGFNTEAFFGQGTRLTVV.

The rearrangement links TRBV6-5 to TRBJ2-3, with TRBD1 identical over 7 bases. This CDR3 has 14 amino acids. Unmatched junction bases numbered 5, after V lost 8 bases and J lost 0 bases. Germline assignment: CDR1 MNHEY and CDR2 SVGAGI. The CDR3 loop reads CASLRDSSTDTQYF. CDR3 nucleotide sequence: TGTGCCAGCCTCCGGGACAGCAGCACAGATACGCAGTATTTT.